This T cell receptor beta chain was identified during a study of blood T cell repertoires in COVID-19 (dated by TCRdb to 2020 to 2022). Looking at the study overall: The collaborator samples originated in the United States, Italy and Spain and spanned the acute and convalescent phases of COVID-19. Subjects who had been exposed to COVID-19, were actively infected with it, or had recovered from it provided the deeply sampled blood TCRbeta repertoires that made up the dataset. Samples came from the ongoing ImmuneRACE study (first 160 participants) plus 1,254 subjects from 6 global collaborators. Where available, HLA class I and class II types were obtained from metadata supplied by the sample provider rather than from assay-based typing. The material from the prospective study consisted of cDNA or gDNA derived from T cells, B-cell-depleted T cells, or PBMCs. The repertoires were released in a freely available public database meant as a resource for research on the immune response to SARS-CoV-2. Sample metadata almost always included a de-identified subject ID, COVID-19 status, age in years and sex.

TCRbeta CDR3 regions were amplified from genomic DNA by means of the immunoSEQ Assay, a bias-controlled multiplex PCR. As for the original processing: Nucleated cell counts per sample were estimated from amplification of reference gene primers within the assay. To quantify the absolute abundance of each unique TCRbeta CDR3 rearrangement, sequence reads were collapsed and filtered. For each sample, productive Simpson clonality was calculated by taking the square root of Simpson's diversity index across productive rearrangements. The table was pulled from immuneACCESS by TCRdb, which kept in-frame rearrangements only. Such tables lose some clones; where checked, under half of the loss comes from unresolved V genes, and the rest has no known cause. The V and J calls and clone size were taken over from that table, and D and trimming were inferred from the DNA. The sample yields more than 95,000 clones; just under 85% were counted once. Of the sample, 3% to 4% is held by the ten largest clones.

Sequences MNHEY (CDR1) and SVGAGI (CDR2) are obtained from the germline V gene. CDR3 length: 14 amino acids, cysteine to phenylalanine. The only DNA kept is the CDR3, 42 bases in frame from the first base. V loses 6 bases, J loses 2 bases, and the germline ends lie 10 bases apart. A few counts support this clone. Its antigen is still unknown. No base qualities exist here, and no much larger clone lies one base off it. The same CDR3 arises from other DNA sequences in this sample as well. The research as a whole found: The amount of clinical and demographic metadata varied by source and participant and was provided uncurated.

Collaborating institutions collected whole blood in K2EDTA tubes following their own protocols. Collaborator samples were shipped for TCRbeta analysis as frozen whole blood, isolated PBMCs, or DNA extracted from either sample type. The receptor comes from an elderly woman with active or convalescent COVID-19. Source material: peripheral blood. The sequence joins TRBV6-5 to TRBJ1-4, with the D gene not clear enough to name. The nucleotides read TGTGCCAGCAGCCAGACACCCACTAATGAAAAACTGTTTTTT. Translated, this is CASSQTPTNEKLFF.